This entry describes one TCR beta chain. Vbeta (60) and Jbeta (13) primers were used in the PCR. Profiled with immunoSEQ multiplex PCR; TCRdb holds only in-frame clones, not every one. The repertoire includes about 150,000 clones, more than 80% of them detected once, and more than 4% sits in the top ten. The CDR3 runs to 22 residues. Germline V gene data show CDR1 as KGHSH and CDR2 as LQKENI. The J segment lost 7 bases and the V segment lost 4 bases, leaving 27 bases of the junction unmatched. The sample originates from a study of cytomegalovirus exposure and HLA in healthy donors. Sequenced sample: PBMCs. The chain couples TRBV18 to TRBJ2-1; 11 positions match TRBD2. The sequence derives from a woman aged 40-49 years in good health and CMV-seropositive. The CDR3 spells CASSRILDSQRTSGRGLNEQFF. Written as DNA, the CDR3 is TGTGCCAGCTCACGGATTTTAGATTCCCAAAGAACTAGCGGGAGAGGTTTAAATGAGCAGTTCTTC.